This T cell receptor beta chain is from a study of T cell repertoires in cytomegalovirus infection. About the study: Carrying CMV and the relevant HLA type showed in public TCR beta signatures. General study results and limits: CMV carriers having the relevant HLA were flagged by cumulative public TCR beta family frequency. CMV-specific TCR beta clonotypes restricted by HLA-C dominated the ex vivo response.

Germline V gene data show CDR1 as DFQATT and CDR2 as SNEGSKA (reference sequence). The length of the CDR3 is 13 residues. Trimming removed 3 bases from V and 5 bases from J, with 13 bases in between. About this clonotype: The antigen is not known.

TCRdb redid the calling of the reads with MiXCR, one entry per CDR3 protein. The sample holds roughly 630,000 distinct CDR3 sequences, 20% to 30% seen once. V gene TRBV20-1 combines with J gene TRBJ1-1, with D maybe TRBD1 (5 bases). What was sequenced was CD8+ T cells from PBMCs. The receptor was derived from a human donor in good health (CMV status not recorded). Some clones in this sample may be carry-over from other donors' samples. The CDR3 coding sequence is TGCAGTGCTAGGCCCCGGGGGGAGACTGAAGCTTTCTTT. It specifies CSARPRGETEAFF.